One and the same sample provided the 31 T cell receptor beta chains below, sequenced in a study of cytomegalovirus exposure and HLA in healthy donors. PCR was performed using 60 Vbeta and 13 Jbeta primers. Profiling relied on immunoSEQ multiplex PCR, and the TCRdb table lists in-frame clones only, not all of them. With about 72,000 clones in the sample, the ten largest clones hold roughly 15%. The sequenced material came from PBMCs. The receptors here all came from a man aged 45-65 years in good health and CMV-seropositive.

The chain combines TRBV7-9 with TRBJ1-1; 7 bases align to TRBD1. The CDR3 extends over 14 amino acids. V was clipped by 7 bases and J by 3 bases; unmatched bases: 8. CDR1 SEHNR and CDR2 FQNEAQ come from the germline V gene (reference sequence). Written as DNA, the CDR3 is TGTGCCAGCACCCCGGGACAGATCCACACTGAAGCTTTCTTT. Its translation: CASTPGQIHTEAFF.

This rearrangement joins TRBV19 to TRBJ2-6; 7 nucleotides agree with TRBD1. The V gene end was trimmed by 9 bases and the J gene end by 2 bases; junction bases not matched to a gene: 4. Germline-derived CDR1 and CDR2 are LNHDA and SQIVND (reference sequence). The CDR3 is 14 amino acids. CDR3 sequence (DNA): TGTGCCAGCCGGGACAGCCCTGGGGCCAACGTCCTGACTTTC. It is translated as CASRDSPGANVLTF.

V and J are TRBV4-2 and TRBJ1-5; 7 bases align to TRBD1. CDR3 length: 15 residues. After removal of 0 bases from V and 4 bases from J, the junction contained 3 bases not matched to a gene. Looked up from germline, CDR1 is LGHNA and CDR2 is YNFKEQ. In DNA, the CDR3 is TGTGCCAGCAGCCAAGAGGGGACAGATAATCAGCCCCAGCATTTT. Amino acids: CASSQEGTDNQPQHF.

The chain employs TRBV4-2 and TRBJ2-3; 7 positions match TRBD2. Germline CDR1 LGHNA, CDR2 YNFKEQ. The CDR3 loop spans 16 amino acids. Trimming cost V 1 base and J 5 bases; bases outside gene matches: 9. The CDR3 DNA sequence: TGTGCCAGCAGCCAAGGTTGGGCGGGAGAGAGAGATACGCAGTATTTT. It yields the protein CASSQGWAGERDTQYF.

The V gene is TRBV5-1, the J gene TRBJ2-3; TRBD2 matches 12 bases. This CDR3 is built from 17 residues. Trimming cost V 2 bases and J 2 bases; bases outside gene matches: 6. Germline values: CDR1 SGHRS, CDR2 YFSETQ. The CDR3 reads CASSFLPSGGDTDTQYF. As DNA, the CDR3 is TGCGCCAGCAGCTTCCTCCCTAGCGGGGGGGACACAGATACGCAGTATTTT.

The chain combines TRBV5-1 with TRBJ2-7; no clear D gene. Trimming stripped 0 bases from V and 0 bases from J, with 7 bases between. The germline V gene encodes CDR1 SGHRS and CDR2 YFSETQ. CDR3 size: 14 residues. CDR3 nucleotides: TGCGCCAGCAGCTTGGGAGGCAGCTCCTACGAGCAGTACTTC. Protein sequence: CASSLGGSSYEQYF.

The chain has TRBV19 and TRBJ1-1; maybe TRBD1 (6 bases). This CDR3 is built from 15 residues. Trimming left V 5 bases short and J 2 bases short, with 15 bases between. CDR1 and CDR2 (germline): LNHDA, SQIVND (reference sequence). The DNA of the CDR3 is TGTGCCAGTAGTGGCCCCGGGACACTCAACACTGAAGCTTTCTTT. It is translated as CASSGPGTLNTEAFF.

The rearrangement links TRBV4-1 to TRBJ2-5; D not certain. Germline CDR1 reads MGHRA; CDR2 reads YSYEKL. The length of the CDR3 is 12 residues. V was clipped by 3 bases and J by 2 bases, with 4 bases between them. DNA of the CDR3: TGCGCCAGCAGCCATGTACAAGAGACCCAGTACTTC. As protein: CASSHVQETQYF.

The chain couples TRBV20-1 to TRBJ2-1, with a weak D call TRBD2 (5 bases). The CDR3 extends over 11 amino acids. V lost 1 base and J lost 9, with 7 bases in between. The germline V gene has CDR1 DFQATT and CDR2 SNEGSKA (reference sequence). CDR3 amino acids: CSARGEGEQFF. The CDR3 DNA reads as TGCAGTGCTAGAGGCGAGGGTGAGCAGTTCTTC.

The rearrangement joins TRBV5-1 to TRBJ1-1; TRBD1 might be the D (6 bases). The CDR3 length is 15 residues. Between the trimmed V and J ends, which lost 5 bases and 0 bases, there was a span of 14 bases. Germline values: CDR1 SGHRS, CDR2 YFSETQ. In DNA, the CDR3 is TGCGCCAGCAGGTCGGGACAAAACATGAACACTGAAGCTTTCTTT. This sequence encodes CASRSGQNMNTEAFF.

The chain employs TRBV6-5 and TRBJ1-2; 7 nucleotides match TRBD1. From germline, CDR1 is MNHEY and CDR2 SVGAGI. Losses at the gene ends were 4 bases for V and 2 bases for J; bases not matched to a gene: 7. CDR3 length: 15 amino acids. The CDR3 region has the DNA TGTGCCAGCAGTTGGAGACAGGGAGCCAACTATGGCTACACCTTC. Its translation is CASSWRQGANYGYTF.

The genes are TRBV21-1 and TRBJ2-7; the D call in the table, TRBD2, was not verified against the DNA. TRBV21-1 corresponds to a pseudogene. The CDR3 is 12 amino acids. The CDR3, as DNA: TGTGCCAGCAGCCCGAGGAGGGGCGAGCAGTACGTC. This sequence encodes CASSPRRGEQYV.

This sequence joins TRBV5-4 and TRBJ1-1; no clear D gene. This CDR3 region has 15 residues. Germline values: CDR1 SGHNT, CDR2 YYREEE (reference sequence). The V end was cut by 0 bases, the J end by 4 bases, with 13 bases between. CDR3 protein: CASSLGKGGFTEAFF. Here the CDR3 DNA reads TGTGCCAGCAGCTTGGGAAAGGGAGGGTTCACTGAAGCTTTCTTT.

The J gene is TRBJ1-4, the V gene TRBV7-6; perhaps TRBD1 as D (6 bases). Trimming took 3 bases from V and 10 from J, leaving 24 bases between them. Germline V gene data show CDR1 as SGHVS and CDR2 as FNYEAQ. The CDR3 runs 17 residues. The CDR3 here is CASSFFLPDSPTGKLFF. The CDR3, as DNA: TGTGCCAGCAGCTTTTTCCTACCGGACAGTCCGACAGGAAAACTGTTTTTT.

The rearrangement joins TRBV4-1 to TRBJ2-2; 7 nucleotides line up with TRBD1. V shed 2 bases, J shed 2 bases, and the junction held 5 bases outside the gene matches. The germline V gene encodes CDR1 MGHRA and CDR2 YSYEKL. This CDR3 comprises 16 residues. As DNA, the CDR3 is TGCGCCAGCAGCCAACGGACAGGAGGAAACACCGGGGAGCTGTTTTTT. It encodes CASSQRTGGNTGELFF.

For the CDR3, the DNA is TGTGCCAGCAGTTTAAGGACAGGCAACCGCCGGAACACTGAAGCTTTCTTT. As protein: CASSLRTGNRRNTEAFF. This chain connects TRBV28 to TRBJ1-1, with 7 bases fitting TRBD1. V was clipped by 2 bases and J by 1 base; unmatched bases: 10. Germline loops: CDR1 MDHEN, CDR2 SYDVKM. This CDR3 spans 17 amino acids.

The chain is built from TRBV5-1 and TRBJ2-3; 7 bases agree with TRBD1. The CDR3 loop spans 15 amino acids. After removal of 4 bases from V and 6 bases from J, the junction contained 11 bases not matched to a gene. Germline CDR1 reads SGHRS; CDR2 reads YFSETQ. Here the CDR3 DNA reads TGCGCCAGCAGCCTAGGACAGGCGGGCTTGGATACGCAGTATTTT. Translation gives CASSLGQAGLDTQYF. Full variable domain (remainder filled in from reference TRBV5-1 and TRBJ2-3): KAGVTQTPRYLIKTRGQQVTLSCSPISGHRSVSWYQQTPGQGLQFLFEYFSETQRNKGNFPGRFSGRQFSNSRSEMNVSTLELGDSALYLCASSLGQAGLDTQYFGPGTRLTVL.

The rearrangement joins TRBV18 to TRBJ2-5; D uncertain. Germline V gives CDR1 KGHSH, CDR2 LQKENI. This CDR3 spans 12 amino acids. V gave up 5 bases and J gave up 0 bases, with 4 bases separating them. This CDR3 reads CASSLDQETQYF. The CDR3 region has the DNA TGTGCCAGCTCATTAGACCAAGAGACCCAGTACTTC.

The CDR3 sequence is CASSLDLGNTIYF. CDR3 nucleotides: TGCGCCAGCAGCTTGGACTTAGGAAACACCATATATTTT. The chain is built from TRBV5-1 and TRBJ1-3; D gene unclear. The CDR3 is made up of 13 amino acids. Germline loops: CDR1 SGHRS, CDR2 YFSETQ. The ends were cut back, 0 bases at V and 4 bases at J, with 5 bases in the middle.

J is TRBJ2-2 and V is TRBV6-5; the D gene is possibly TRBD1 (6 bases). The CDR3 extends over 16 amino acids. The ends were cut back, 2 bases at V and 1 base at J, with 11 bases in the middle. Per the germline V gene, CDR1 is MNHEY and CDR2 is SVGAGI. CDR3 DNA sequence: TGTGCCAGCAGTTACGAAAAGGGGGTGAACACCGGGGAGCTGTTTTTT. This gives the protein CASSYEKGVNTGELFF.

The chain joins TRBV28 to TRBJ2-1; D is uncertain. CDR1 and CDR2 (germline): MDHEN, SYDVKM. With 3 bases removed from V and 10 bases from J, the gap between germline ends came to 7 bases. There are 11 residues in the CDR3. CDR3 bases: TGTGCCAGCAGTTTGGGCGACGAGCAGTTCTTC. Protein: CASSLGDEQFF.

The gene calls are TRBV5-1 and TRBJ2-7; maybe TRBD2 (6 bases). The germline V gene has CDR1 SGHRS and CDR2 YFSETQ. The CDR3 has 14 residues. Trimming took 4 bases from V and 3 from J, leaving 14 bases between them. DNA for the CDR3: TGCGCCAGCAGCCCCTCGGCGGGGAGCTACGAGCAGTACGTC. This gives the protein CASSPSAGSYEQYV.

The chain joins TRBV28 to TRBJ1-5, with 9 bases identical to TRBD1. The germline gives CDR1 MDHEN, CDR2 SYDVKM. Trimming at V came to 6 bases and at J to 6 bases, leaving 12 bases not matched to a gene. The CDR3 consists of 16 residues. The CDR3 loop reads CASSSTGTGWGQPQHF. DNA of the CDR3: TGTGCCAGCAGCTCCACCGGGACAGGGTGGGGTCAGCCCCAGCATTTT.

The chain has TRBV19 and TRBJ1-1; a possible D gene is TRBD1 (6 bases). This CDR3 is 15 amino acids long. Deletions cut 6 bases from V and 2 bases from J, with 16 bases between. CDR1 is LNHDA, CDR2 SQIVND, per germline (reference sequence). The CDR3 is CASSPGQNLNTEAFF. DNA for the CDR3: TGTGCCAGTAGCCCCGGACAGAACCTAAACACTGAAGCTTTCTTT. The full variable domain, completed using reference TRBV19 and TRBJ1-1, is DGGITQSPKYLFRKEGQNVTLSCEQNLNHDAMYWYRQDPGQGLRLIYYSQIVNDFQKGDIAEGYSVSREKKESFPLTVTSAQKNPTAFYLCASSPGQNLNTEAFFGQGTRLTVV.

The genes are TRBV7-3 and TRBJ1-1; no clear D. Trimming took 3 bases from V and 1 from J, leaving 12 bases between them. This CDR3 has 15 residues. CDR1 is SGHTA, CDR2 FQGTGA, per germline. The CDR3 DNA sequence: TGTGCCAGCAGCTTGCTCCAGGTTTCGAACACTGAAGCTTTCTTT. Its translation is CASSLLQVSNTEAFF.

The chain employs TRBV9 and TRBJ2-1; 13 bases map to TRBD2. J was trimmed by 8 bases and V by 2 bases; bases with no gene match: 4. This CDR3 has 15 amino acids. CDR1 and CDR2 (germline): SGDLS, YYNGEE. The CDR3: CASSVGLAGIHEQFF. As DNA, the CDR3 is TGTGCCAGCAGCGTGGGACTAGCGGGGATACATGAGCAGTTCTTC.

J is TRBJ1-2 and V is TRBV28; maybe TRBD1 (5 bases). CDR1 and CDR2 from the germline V gene are MDHEN and SYDVKM. Trimming took off 1 base at V and 2 bases at J, with 14 bases between the two ends. The CDR3 is made up of 16 amino acids. In nucleotides, the CDR3 is TGTGCCAGCAGTTTATCGTCGACAGCGATCAACTATGGCTACACCTTC. Translation: CASSLSSTAINYGYTF.

The chain employs TRBV2 and TRBJ1-2; TRBD1 agrees at 8 bases. V lost 6 bases to trimming and J lost 4 bases; unmatched junction nucleotides: 7. The length of the CDR3 is 14 residues. Germline assignment: CDR1 SNHLY and CDR2 FYNNEI. As DNA, the CDR3 is TGTGCCAGCAGGGCTTCAGGGGGCGCCTATGGCTACACCTTC. It specifies CASRASGGAYGYTF.

CDR3 sequence: CAISEGQDYGYTF. Here the CDR3 DNA reads TGTGCCATCAGTGAGGGACAGGACTATGGCTACACCTTC. The genes are TRBV10-3 and TRBJ1-2, with 7 nucleotides matching TRBD1. There are 13 residues in the CDR3. Germline CDR1 ENHRY, CDR2 SYGVKD. V lost 2 bases and J lost 3; bases outside the gene matches: 0.

The chain employs TRBV2 and TRBJ1-2, with a possible D match to TRBD1 (5 bases). Looked up from germline, CDR1 is SNHLY and CDR2 is FYNNEI. V lost 3 bases, J lost 5 bases, and 10 bases lay in between. There are 13 residues in the CDR3. The CDR3 here is CASSEETAYGYTF. Here the CDR3 DNA reads TGTGCCAGCAGTGAGGAGACAGCATATGGCTACACCTTC.

The chain employs TRBV5-6 and TRBJ2-3, with D uncertain. The germline CDR1 and CDR2 sequences are SGHDT and YYEEEE. The CDR3 length is 16 residues. Trimming removed 2 bases from V and 0 bases from J, with 13 bases in between. The CDR3 nucleotides are TGTGCCAGCAGCTTTGGTATACAGCCGAGCACAGATACGCAGTATTTT. It is translated as CASSFGIQPSTDTQYF.